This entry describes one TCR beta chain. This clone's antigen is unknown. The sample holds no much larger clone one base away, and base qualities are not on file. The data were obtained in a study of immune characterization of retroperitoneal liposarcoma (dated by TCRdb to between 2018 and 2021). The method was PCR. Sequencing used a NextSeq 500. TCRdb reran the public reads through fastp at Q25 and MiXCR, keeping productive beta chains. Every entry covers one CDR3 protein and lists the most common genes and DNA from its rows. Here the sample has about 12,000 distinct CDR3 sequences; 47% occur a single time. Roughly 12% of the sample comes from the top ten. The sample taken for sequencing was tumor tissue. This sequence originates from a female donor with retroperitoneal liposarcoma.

The DNA sequence reads TGTGCCAGCAGTTACTCATTTTACGTGGGGTATATTTGGAATGAGCAGTTCTTC. This is translated as CASSYSFYVGYIWNEQFF. The sequence joins TRBV6-6 to TRBJ2-1; a confident D gene designation cannot be given. V and J lose 0 bases and 7 bases, and a span of 22 bases separates them. CDR1 and CDR2 (MNHNY, SVGAGI) derive from the germline V gene (reference sequence). The CDR3 goes from the cysteine to the phenylalanine over 18 residues. Only the CDR3 DNA is retained, 54 bases long and in frame from the first base.